This T cell receptor beta chain derives from a study of technical replicates of blood from a few donors (dated by TCRdb to the late 2010s). As regards this clone: Which antigen it targets is not known. The sample holds no much larger clone one base away, and base qualities are not on file.

Library preparation was by the immunoSEQ multiplex PCR assay. TCRdb obtained this table from immuneACCESS and retained in-frame rearrangements with V and J assigned. These tables miss some clones; where compared with another copy, unresolved V genes account for less than half of the shortfall, and the remainder is unexplained. This sample comprises about 88,000 clones, approximately 94% of them detected only once. Together, the top ten hold more than 0.2% of the sample. Based on the germline V gene, the CDR1 and CDR2 sequences are SGHDT and YYEEEE. The junction carries 10 bases between V and J, which are trimmed by 2 bases and 2 bases respectively. The CDR3 runs 14 amino acids, cysteine and phenylalanine included. Of all the DNA, just the CDR3 is kept, 42 bases in frame from base 1.

The sample comprised T cells isolated from PBMCs. This sequence uses TRBV5-6 and TRBJ2-5, with TRBD2 tentatively as D gene (5 bases match). The clonotype was recovered from a human donor in good health. The DNA reads TGTGCCAGCAGCTTAGCGGAGGTACAAGAGACCCAGTACTTC. Its protein is CASSLAEVQETQYF.